Following are 12 T cell receptor beta chains from one sample sequenced in a study of T cell changes during pregnancy in multiple sclerosis. The data were produced by immunoSEQ multiplex PCR, yet TCRdb's version contains in-frame clones alone and is incomplete. The sample yields around 70,000 clones, around nine tenths seen once. Sequences were derived from peripheral blood, sampled in the second trimester of pregnancy. These receptors originate from a female donor in good health, enrolled as a control in a pregnancy study.

This clone was detected once. As DNA, the CDR3 is TGTGCCAGCAGCCCAGGAAGGGGTGGCTACACCTTC. Protein sequence: CASSPGRGGYTF. The chain joins TRBV9 to TRBJ1-2; possibly TRBD1 for D (5 bases). The V gene's germline CDR1 is SGDLS and CDR2 YYNGEE. The length of the CDR3 is 12 residues. Between the trimmed V and J ends, which lost 4 bases and 7 bases, there was a span of 11 bases.

The chain uses TRBV15 and TRBJ2-7; D might be TRBD1 (5 bases). V was shortened by 0 bases and J by 3 bases, with 12 bases between the two germline ends. Germline CDR1 is LNHNV and CDR2 is YYDKDF (reference sequence). This CDR3 is 15 amino acids long. CDR3 sequence: CATSREQGRHYEQYF. DNA for the CDR3: TGTGCCACCAGCAGAGAGCAGGGCCGCCACTACGAGCAGTACTTC.

The chain joins TRBV6-5 to TRBJ2-5; 8 positions match TRBD1. The V and J ends lost 0 bases and 5 bases, in that order; junction bases with no gene match: 8. Germline values: CDR1 MNHEY, CDR2 SVGAGI. The CDR3 runs 16 residues. The CDR3 loop is CASSYSGGQGGETQYF. The DNA of the CDR3 is TGTGCCAGCAGTTACTCGGGAGGACAGGGAGGTGAGACCCAGTACTTC.

J is TRBJ1-1 and V is TRBV7-2, with 7 bases that match TRBD1. Germline V gene data show CDR1 as SGHTA and CDR2 as FQGNSA. This CDR3 has 18 residues. The junction had 12 bases not matched to a gene; V was cut back by 2 bases and J by 0 bases. The CDR3 DNA follows: TGTGCCAGCAGCTTAACTCTCGGACAGGAGGTGGTGAACACTGAAGCTTTCTTT. This encodes CASSLTLGQEVVNTEAFF.

This chain connects TRBV9 to TRBJ1-2, with D possibly TRBD1 on 5 matching bases. Germline loops: CDR1 SGDLS, CDR2 YYNGEE. Trimming took 0 bases from V and 8 from J, leaving 17 bases between them. This CDR3 is built from 15 residues. Here the CDR3 DNA reads TGTGCCAGCAGCGTAGCTTCGGTGTCAGGGTTCGGCTACACCTTC. It is translated as CASSVASVSGFGYTF.

J is TRBJ2-1 and V is TRBV9; 10 bases are shared with TRBD1. This CDR3 is built from 15 residues. Losses at the gene ends were 4 bases for V and 8 bases for J; bases not matched to a gene: 9. In germline, CDR1 is SGDLS, CDR2 YYNGEE. DNA of the CDR3: TGTGCCAGCAGCAGGCGGGACAGGGGAAGTGATGAGCAGTTCTTC. It yields the protein CASSRRDRGSDEQFF.

The chain employs TRBV4-3 and TRBJ2-1, with D possibly TRBD2 on 6 matching bases. CDR3 size: 15 residues. Trimming left V 0 bases short and J 4 bases short, with 10 bases between. Germline CDR1 is LGHNA and CDR2 is YSLEER. CDR3 residues: CASSQERDFYNEQFF. As DNA, the CDR3 is TGCGCCAGCAGCCAAGAGCGGGACTTTTACAATGAGCAGTTCTTC.

This chain links TRBV29-1 with TRBJ1-2; 9 bases line up with TRBD1. The germline V gene has CDR1 SQVTM and CDR2 ANQGSEA. The length of the CDR3 is 13 residues. After removal of 4 bases from V and 7 bases from J, the junction contained 7 bases not matched to a gene. DNA of the CDR3: TGCAGCGTTGTATGGGGGACAGGGCTTGGCTACACCTTC. Its protein is CSVVWGTGLGYTF.

V usage is TRBV14 and J usage is TRBJ1-4, with D uncertain. V was shortened by 10 bases and J by 3 bases, with 24 bases between the two germline ends. CDR1 SGHDN and CDR2 FVKESK come from the germline V gene. The CDR3 covers 17 residues. The CDR3 bases are TGTGCCACGCCAGCGGCAGCAAAGATTGAACCTAATGAAAAACTGTTTTTT. It translates to CATPAAAKIEPNEKLFF.

The rearrangement links TRBV5-8 to TRBJ2-1; D possibly corresponds to TRBD2 (6 bases). With 4 bases removed from V and 11 bases from J, the gap between germline ends came to 25 bases. The CDR3 runs to 16 residues. Looked up from germline, CDR1 is SGHTS and CDR2 is YDEGEE. The CDR3 nucleotides are TGTGCCAGCAGCAACCGGCGGGCGGGGCCTACAATGAAGCAGTTCTTC. This translates into CASSNRRAGPTMKQFF.

The CDR3 protein is CASSPIRFSTDTQYF. The CDR3 DNA is TGTGCCAGCTCACCGATCCGGTTTAGCACAGATACGCAGTATTTT. The genes are TRBV18 and TRBJ2-3; D is unresolved. V lost 3 bases and J lost 0, with 10 bases in between. CDR3 size: 15 residues. CDR1 is KGHSH and CDR2 is LQKENI in the germline V gene. Drawing the rest from reference TRBV18 and TRBJ2-3, the complete variable domain is NAGVMQNPRHLVRRRGQEARLRCSPMKGHSHVYWYRQLPEEGLKFMVYLQKENIIDESGMPKERFSAEFPKEGPSILRIQQVVRGDSAAYFCASSPIRFSTDTQYFGPGTRLTVL.

The chain combines TRBV6-1 with TRBJ1-5; tentative D call: TRBD1 (6 bases). CDR3 size: 13 residues. Trimming left V 10 bases short and J 3 bases short, with 13 bases between. The germline V gene has CDR1 MNHNS and CDR2 SASEGT. The CDR3 bases are TGTGCCACAGGGACATCCTTCAATCAGCCCCAGCATTTT. Its translation is CATGTSFNQPQHF.